This TCR beta chain was captured by sequencing in a study of T cells in localized non-small cell lung cancer (dated by TCRdb to about 2020). For the wider study: The study analyzed T cell repertoires of hundreds of early-stage NSCLC patients, comparing tumors and uninvolved tumor-adjacent lungs. NSCLC patients had a mean age of around 70 years, and more than 120 were male and about 110 female. The cohort consisted of approximately 240 treatment-naive NSCLC patients whose localized lung tumors had been resected.

At diagnosis, peripheral blood, uninvolved tumor-adjacent lung and tumor were collected and were preserved as a mix of fresh-frozen and FFPE material. For TCR repertoire profiling, blood samples were analyzed as peripheral blood mononuclear cells. Turning to this clone: It has no known antigen specificity. Base qualities are not provided; no much larger clone lies one nucleotide away.

V is cut by 1 base and J by 0 bases, and the space between the germline ends is 8 bases. The germline V gene provides CDR1 SGHDT and CDR2 YYEEEE. Measured from the cysteine to the phenylalanine, the CDR3 is 15 residues long. The retained sequence is limited to the CDR3, 45 bases, with the frame set at the first base. Study-level results and caveats: Of the top 100 tumor clones, a median of 57 were detected in paired uninvolved adjacent lung; about 26 were also among that lung's top 100. Higher T cell density in blood was associated with longer overall survival, whereas higher clonality in adjacent lung was associated with shorter survival. Because the study design was exploratory, TCR variables were selected using unadjusted p-values without false-discovery rate correction. Because multi-region tumor sequencing was not done, intratumor heterogeneity could not be ruled out. The highest T cell clonality was observed in uninvolved tumor-adjacent lung, where clonality exceeded that of tumor, suggesting that antigenic responses were more focused in uninvolved tumor-adjacent lung.

TCR beta CDR3 regions were sequenced from DNA using the immunoSEQ Assay. On the study's bioinformatics: To compute T cell density, TCR beta template counts were normalized to usable DNA, which was estimated by amplifying housekeeping genes. Richness was estimated with the preseqR package, extrapolating to 400,000 templates for PBMC samples and 120,000 templates for tissue samples. Clonality was calculated as one minus Pielou's evenness. Tissue-enriched TCRs were identified through differential abundance testing performed on productive amino-acid clonotypes, with a minimum total count of 5 and an alpha of 0.1. The Jaccard Index and the Morisita Overlap Index were used to measure how much the repertoires overlapped between compartments. GLIPH clustered TCR beta CDR3s with public tetramer-defined viral CDR3s; viral motifs required at least three viral sequences plus V-gene enrichment. The clones in this table, taken by TCRdb from immuneACCESS, are in-frame only. Not every clone is retained; where verified, under half of the shortfall comes from an unresolved V gene, and the cause of the rest is unknown. V, J and clone size are taken as reported in that table, and D and trimming were inferred from the DNA itself. Within this sample are fewer than 20,000 clones, with 82% of them counted one time only. Jointly, the top ten make up more than 25% of the sample.

Recombination linked TRBV5-6 to TRBJ2-1, with TRBD2 tentatively as D gene (6 bases match). The sequences come from peripheral blood, collected before any cancer treatment. The TCR originated in a male donor aged 60 or over with stage I lung adenocarcinoma. The bases read TGTGCCAGCAGCTTGTTTAGCGGCTCCTACAATGAGCAGTTCTTC. This gives the protein CASSLFSGSYNEQFF.